This entry lists 10 T cell receptor beta chains sequenced from one sample in a study of beta chain features in type 1 diabetes. The antigens these receptors bind are not known. Study conclusions and caveats: Researchers report that Type 1 diabetes patients had moderately but significantly shorter TCRB CDR3s across all four CD4+ subsets.

Of the isolated RNA, all was reverse transcribed, and so the sequenced material was expressed TCRB transcripts. Libraries were prepared by immunoSEQ multiplex PCR; TCRdb keeps only in-frame clonotypes and omits some of them. The sample has more than 100,000 clones, around 15% seen once. Sequenced material: central memory CD4+ T cells from blood. Every receptor here comes from a man aged 30 to 45 with type 1 diabetes.

J is TRBJ1-2 and V is TRBV7-9; 8 bases line up with TRBD1. The CDR3 sequence is 14 residues long. Germline-derived CDR1 and CDR2 are SEHNR and FQNEAQ (reference sequence). The V gene end was trimmed by 3 bases and the J gene end by 0 bases; junction bases not matched to a gene: 0. The CDR3 is CASSLGQANYGYTF. CDR3 nucleotide sequence: TGTGCCAGCAGCTTGGGACAGGCTAACTATGGCTACACCTTC.

The chain has TRBV2 and TRBJ2-1; TRBD2 agrees at 7 bases. V shed 9 bases and J 10 bases; nucleotides not matched to a gene: 3. The CDR3 covers 10 residues. Germline V gives CDR1 SNHLY, CDR2 FYNNEI. The CDR3 DNA sequence: TGTGCCAGTTCTAGCGGCGAGCAGTTCTTC. This codes for CASSSGEQFF.

This clone has just a few counts. V gene TRBV28 combines with J gene TRBJ2-1, with D tentatively TRBD1 (6 bases). Per germline, CDR1 MDHEN and CDR2 SYDVKM. The CDR3 runs 17 residues. Deletions cut 5 bases from V and 1 base from J, with 18 bases between. The CDR3 here is CASSPYGQTISYNEQFF. Here the CDR3 DNA reads TGTGCCAGCAGTCCATATGGACAGACAATATCCTACAATGAGCAGTTCTTC.

This clone was counted a few times. The V call is TRBV29-1, the J call TRBJ1-2; 7 nucleotides line up with TRBD1. In germline, CDR1 is SQVTM, CDR2 ANQGSEA. The length of the CDR3 is 14 residues. V shed 3 bases, J shed 5 bases, and the junction held 9 bases outside the gene matches. The CDR3 loop is CSVDKGGMGYGYTF. Here the CDR3 DNA reads TGCAGCGTTGATAAAGGGGGCATGGGTTATGGCTACACCTTC.

The chain combines TRBV7-8 with TRBJ1-3, with D unclear. From germline, CDR1 is SGHVS and CDR2 FQNEAQ. V was pared by 1 base and J by 4 bases, with 14 bases between. The CDR3 consists of 16 residues. CDR3 bases: TGTGCCAGCAGCTTAGGGCTCGGTCTGGTGGGAAACACCATATATTTT. Its translation: CASSLGLGLVGNTIYF.

This clone has only a few counts. The chain is built from TRBV9 and TRBJ2-3; unclear D gene. The CDR3 runs to 14 residues. The ends were cut back, 3 bases at V and 0 bases at J, with 8 bases in the middle. CDR1 is SGDLS and CDR2 is YYNGEE in the germline V gene. CDR3 loop: CASSAISSTDTQYF. CDR3 nucleotide sequence: TGTGCCAGCAGCGCCATATCGAGCACAGATACGCAGTATTTT. The full variable domain, its missing parts supplied by reference TRBV9 and TRBJ2-3, is DSGVTQTPKHLITATGQRVTLRCSPRSGDLSVYWYQQSLDQGLQFLIQYYNGEERAKGNILERFSAQQFPDLHSELNLSSLELGDSALYFCASSAISSTDTQYFGPGTRLTVL.

The chain carries TRBV7-2 and TRBJ2-1, with 7 bases fitting TRBD2. The CDR3 contains 16 residues. Germline loops: CDR1 SGHTA, CDR2 FQGNSA. V trimming: 0 bases; J trimming: 0 bases; junction bases outside the gene matches: 2. As DNA, the CDR3 is TGTGCCAGCAGCTTAGCCCCGGGGGGCTCCTACAATGAGCAGTTCTTC. This sequence encodes CASSLAPGGSYNEQFF.

The rearrangement joins TRBV5-1 to TRBJ2-7, with D possibly TRBD2 on 6 matching bases. CDR1 SGHRS and CDR2 YFSETQ come from the germline V gene. CDR3 length: 15 residues. Trimming shortened V by 1 base and J by 0 bases, and 11 bases separated the two germline ends. The CDR3 coding sequence is TGCGCCAGCAGCTTGAGCCCGGGGGACTCCTACGAGCAGTACTTC. This sequence encodes CASSLSPGDSYEQYF.

To note about this clone: Other DNA sequences in this sample translate to the same CDR3. This chain connects TRBV2 to TRBJ2-1, with D uncertain. Germline V gene sequence: CDR1 SNHLY, CDR2 FYNNEI. The CDR3 totals 12 residues. V was shortened by 6 bases and J by 2 bases, with 5 bases between the two germline ends. DNA of the CDR3: TGTGCCAGCAGCGGCCCCTACAATGAGCAGTTCTTC. It encodes CASSGPYNEQFF.

This clone was seen only a few times. V and J are TRBV30 and TRBJ2-5; 9 bases match TRBD1. Germline CDR1 is GTSNPN and CDR2 is SVGIG (reference sequence). The CDR3 contains 13 residues. J was trimmed by 5 bases and V by 3 bases; bases with no gene match: 4. CDR3 loop: CAWSGQGRETQYF. CDR3 bases: TGTGCCTGGAGCGGACAGGGGAGGGAGACCCAGTACTTC.